This paragraph covers one TCR beta chain sequence. The antigen remains undetermined. The PCR had 60 Vbeta and 13 Jbeta primers. Measured with immunoSEQ multiplex PCR; TCRdb has only the in-frame clones, and not every one. The top ten hold 2.5% to 3% of the sample, which has approximately 110,000 clones, 75% to 85% seen once. Germline values: CDR1 MDHEN, CDR2 SYDVKM. This CDR3 region has 13 residues. V lost 3 bases and J 2 bases, leaving 8 bases between the germline ends. This sample was included in a study of cytomegalovirus exposure and HLA in healthy donors. Study-level findings and limits: A later analysis found TCR association rates differed by HLA locus, highest for DRB1 and lowest for HLA-C.

The receptor's source is a woman aged 18-29 years in good health and CMV-seropositive. Material: PBMCs. The chain carries TRBV28 and TRBJ2-7; the D is unclear. CDR3: CASSFRQAYEQYF. Here the CDR3 DNA reads TGTGCCAGCAGTTTCCGGCAGGCCTACGAGCAGTACTTC.